Listed here are 21 T cell receptor beta chains from one sample, sequenced in a study of CD8+CD57+ T cells in acquired aplastic anemia. In patients chosen for sequencing, flow cytometry had shown CD8+CD57+ cell expansion. CDR3 and TCR beta VDJ profiling relied on genomic DNA as the template. TCRdb reanalysed the reads using MiXCR and keeps one entry per CDR3 protein. The table shows about 190,000 distinct CDR3 sequences, with 40% to 55% occurring only once. Sequencing used sorted CD4+, CD8+, or CD8+CD57+ T cells (not recorded which) from PBMCs. The receptors stem from a human donor with aplastic anemia.

The sample holds many counts of this clonotype. CDR3 bases: TGTGCCAGCAGCTTAACAGGTACCCAGCCCCAGCATTTT. Residues: CASSLTGTQPQHF. This chain connects TRBV7-6 to TRBJ1-5; possible D gene TRBD1, 5 bases. CDR3 length: 13 amino acids. Germline V lookup: CDR1 SGHVS, CDR2 FNYEAQ. With 2 bases removed from V and 7 bases from J, the gap between germline ends came to 9 bases.

This clonotype was recorded many times. This chain uses TRBV24-1 with TRBJ2-3; tentative D call: TRBD2 (7 bases). The CDR3 loop spans 16 amino acids. CDR1 is KGHDR and CDR2 is SFDVKD in the germline V gene. Trimming left V 3 bases short and J 4 bases short, with 16 bases between. CDR3 sequence reads: CATSDVSGKGADTQYF. The CDR3 DNA reads as TGTGCCACCAGTGATGTAAGCGGGAAGGGGGCAGATACGCAGTATTTT.

The chain joins TRBV3-1 to TRBJ1-1, with D unresolved. Germline loops: CDR1 LGHDT, CDR2 YNNKEL (reference sequence). V lost 2 bases, J lost 2 bases, and 15 bases lay in between. CDR3 length equals 16 residues. The CDR3 sequence: CASSQSQYRVNTEAFF. The CDR3 DNA sequence: TGTGCCAGCAGCCAATCCCAGTATCGGGTCAACACTGAAGCTTTCTTT.

This rearrangement joins TRBV24-1 to TRBJ2-5; 10 bases match TRBD2. Trimming took 4 bases from V and 5 from J; bases not matched to a gene: 6. This CDR3 spans 15 amino acids. The germline V gene encodes CDR1 KGHDR and CDR2 SFDVKD. CDR3 DNA: TGTGCCACCAGTGACCCTAGCGGGAGTGGGGAGACCCAGTACTTC. It codes for CATSDPSGSGETQYF.

The V call is TRBV10-3, the J call TRBJ2-1; 11 bases align to TRBD1. This CDR3 is built from 16 residues. Looked up from germline, CDR1 is ENHRY and CDR2 is SYGVKD. The J segment lost 5 bases and the V segment lost 4 bases, leaving 7 bases of the junction unmatched. CDR3: CAISVSPGQGDNEQFF. CDR3 nucleotide sequence: TGTGCCATCAGTGTTTCCCCGGGACAGGGGGACAATGAGCAGTTCTTC.

Many counts were recorded for this clonotype. The V gene is TRBV19, the J gene TRBJ1-3, with a tentative D call TRBD1 (5 bases). Trimming took 5 bases from V and 0 from J, leaving 5 bases between them. CDR3 length: 13 residues. CDR1 is LNHDA, CDR2 SQIVND, per germline (reference sequence). CDR3 protein: CASSDSSGNTIYF. CDR3 DNA sequence: TGTGCCAGTAGTGACAGCTCTGGAAACACCATATATTTT.

V is TRBV25-1 and J is TRBJ1-2; no definite D call. Trimming cost V 1 base and J 4 bases, with 10 bases left between them. Looked up from germline, CDR1 is MGHDK and CDR2 is SYGVNS. The CDR3 has 14 amino acids. The CDR3 DNA sequence: TGTGCCAGCAGTGAATCTCTGTCAGCCTATGGCTACACCTTC. Its translation: CASSESLSAYGYTF.

For this clonotype: Mismatch with germline at one junction end may stem from a read error. This chain joins TRBV18 and TRBJ1-2; perhaps TRBD1 as D (5 bases). The germline gives CDR1 KGHSH, CDR2 LQKENI. This CDR3 has 14 amino acids. CDR3 nucleotide sequence: TGTGTCAGCTCACCCGGACAAATTAACTATGGCTACACCTTC. Protein: CVSSPGQINYGYTF.

Details on this clonotype: The junction does not match germline at one end; this may be a read error. CDR3 protein: CASTLDRGSDTQYF. For the CDR3, the DNA is TGTGCTAGCACCCTGGACAGGGGGTCGGATACGCAGTATTTT. V gene TRBV7-6 combines with J gene TRBJ2-3; 10 bases fit TRBD1. The CDR3 has 14 amino acids. From germline, CDR1 is SGHVS and CDR2 FNYEAQ.

This clonotype showed up many times. The J gene is TRBJ1-1, the V gene TRBV14, with D possibly matching TRBD1 (6 bases). Trimming pared 3 bases from V and 4 bases from J, leaving 12 bases between. The germline V gene encodes CDR1 SGHDN and CDR2 FVKESK. CDR3 length equals 14 residues. As DNA, the CDR3 is TGTGCCAGCAGCCAGAGACAGGCCAGCACTGAAGCTTTCTTT. Residues: CASSQRQASTEAFF.

Notes on this clonotype: The junction shows a germline mismatch at one end, possibly a read error. This chain uses TRBV11-1 with TRBJ2-1, with D uncertain. Germline values: CDR1 SGHAT, CDR2 FQDESV (reference sequence). There are 16 residues in the CDR3. Written as DNA, the CDR3 is TGTGCCAGCAGCTTAGCACCCTCGGCAAGCTACAATGAGCATTTCTTC. This codes for CASSLAPSASYNEHFF.

This chain's CDR3 is CAWSVPWTGGLTDTQYF. CDR3 DNA: TGTGCCTGGAGTGTCCCTTGGACAGGGGGCCTGACAGATACGCAGTATTTT. The rearrangement joins TRBV30 to TRBJ2-3; TRBD1 aligns across 11 bases. The trim removed 0 bases at V and 3 bases at J, leaving 8 bases unmatched. Germline loops: CDR1 GTSNPN, CDR2 SVGIG (reference sequence). This CDR3 spans 17 amino acids.

The CDR3 DNA follows: TGCAGTGCTCGCGGGACTAGCGGAGAACTCTACAATGAGCAGTTCTTC. Its translation: CSARGTSGELYNEQFF. The chain uses TRBV20-1 and TRBJ2-1, with TRBD2 matching over 11 bases. Looked up from germline, CDR1 is DFQATT and CDR2 is SNEGSKA (reference sequence). Trimming at V came to 5 bases and at J to 3 bases, leaving 9 bases not matched to a gene. CDR3 length equals 16 residues.

V is TRBV19 and J is TRBJ2-7; D is possibly TRBD2 (5 bases). Trimming pared 1 base from V and 4 bases from J, leaving 14 bases between. This CDR3 contains 15 residues. The germline gives CDR1 LNHDA, CDR2 SQIVND (reference sequence). The CDR3: CASSIGGSGVYEQYF. In nucleotides, the CDR3 is TGTGCCAGTAGTATAGGAGGGTCCGGGGTATACGAGCAGTACTTC.

The V and J genes are TRBV9 and TRBJ2-3; 14 nucleotides agree with TRBD2. Germline assignment: CDR1 SGDLS and CDR2 YYNGEE. This CDR3 spans 16 amino acids. J lost 4 bases, V lost 4 bases, and 5 bases had no gene match. Here the CDR3 DNA reads TGTGCCAGCAGCCCGGGACTAGCGGGAGTTGCAGATACGCAGTATTTT. Translated, it gives CASSPGLAGVADTQYF.

This clonotype was counted a single time. This rearrangement joins TRBV7-8 to TRBJ1-6, with 10 bases matching TRBD1. The germline gives CDR1 SGHVS, CDR2 FQNEAQ. CDR3 length equals 16 residues. With 5 bases clipped from V and 6 bases from J, the junction kept 7 bases outside the gene matches. The CDR3 region has the DNA TGTGCCAGCAGCCCCACCCGGGACAGGGGTAATTCACCCCTCCACTTT. Translating it yields CASSPTRDRGNSPLHF.

V usage is TRBV9 and J usage is TRBJ2-6, with a possible D match to TRBD2 (7 bases). Per germline, CDR1 SGDLS and CDR2 YYNGEE. This CDR3 is 18 amino acids long. Deletions cut 0 bases from V and 2 bases from J, with 15 bases between. The CDR3 DNA follows: TGTGCCAGCAGCGTAGACCACAGGGCGGGGGCTGGGGCCAACGTCCTGACTTTC. Encoded protein: CASSVDHRAGAGANVLTF.

This clonotype showed up many times. CDR3 bases: TGTGCCAGCAGCCCGGGGGGGAGCTCCTACGAGCAGTACTTC. This encodes CASSPGGSSYEQYF. The V call is TRBV7-9, the J call TRBJ2-7, with TRBD2 identical over 8 bases. From germline, CDR1 is SEHNR and CDR2 FQNEAQ (reference sequence). This CDR3 spans 14 amino acids. Trimming took 5 bases from V and 0 from J; bases not matched to a gene: 3.

This clonotype has a count of ten or more. The chain links TRBV2 to TRBJ2-6; 8 nucleotides agree with TRBD1. CDR1 SNHLY and CDR2 FYNNEI come from the germline V gene. CDR3 length: 16 residues. The ends lost 9 bases at V and 0 bases at J; junction bases unmatched: 7. The CDR3 bases are TGTGCCAGGACAGGGGTGCCGACCTCTGGGGCCAACGTCCTGACTTTC. It yields the protein CARTGVPTSGANVLTF.

The chain has TRBV15 and TRBJ1-1, with unresolved D. Trimming cost V 5 bases and J 3 bases, with 16 bases left between them. CDR1 and CDR2 (germline): LNHNV, YYDKDF (reference sequence). This CDR3 region has 15 residues. The CDR3 DNA sequence: TGTGCCACCAGCTCTACAACCCGGAGGGACACTGAAGCTTTCTTT. Residues: CATSSTTRRDTEAFF.

This rearrangement joins TRBV2 to TRBJ2-6; D is perhaps TRBD1 or TRBD2 (5 bases each). Between the trimmed V and J ends, which lost 4 bases and 3 bases, there was a span of 7 bases. This CDR3 is 14 amino acids long. Looked up from germline, CDR1 is SNHLY and CDR2 is FYNNEI. This chain's CDR3 is CASSGGYGANVLTF. The CDR3 DNA follows: TGTGCCAGCAGTGGGGGGTATGGGGCCAACGTCCTGACTTTC.